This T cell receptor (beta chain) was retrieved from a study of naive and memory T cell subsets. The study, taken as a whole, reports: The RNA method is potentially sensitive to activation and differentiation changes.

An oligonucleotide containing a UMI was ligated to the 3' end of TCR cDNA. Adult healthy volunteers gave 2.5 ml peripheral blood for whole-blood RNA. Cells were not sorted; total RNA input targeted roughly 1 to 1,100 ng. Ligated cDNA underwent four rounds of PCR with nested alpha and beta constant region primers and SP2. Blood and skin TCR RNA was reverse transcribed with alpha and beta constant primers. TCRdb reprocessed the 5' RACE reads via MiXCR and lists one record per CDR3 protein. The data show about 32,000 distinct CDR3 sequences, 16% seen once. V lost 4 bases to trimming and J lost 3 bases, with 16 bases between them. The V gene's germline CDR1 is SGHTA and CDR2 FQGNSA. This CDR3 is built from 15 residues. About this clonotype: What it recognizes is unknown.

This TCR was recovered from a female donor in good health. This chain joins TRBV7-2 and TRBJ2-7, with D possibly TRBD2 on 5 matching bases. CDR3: CASSSFYGEGYEQYF. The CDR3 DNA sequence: TGTGCCAGCAGCTCCTTTTACGGGGAAGGCTACGAGCAGTACTTC.